These 32 T cell receptor beta chains came from one sample sequenced in a study of blood T cell repertoires in COVID-19. The data were produced by immunoSEQ multiplex PCR, yet TCRdb's version contains in-frame clones alone and is incomplete. Seen here are about 74,000 clones, roughly 84% observed once, and the top ten hold about 2.7%. What was sequenced was peripheral blood. These receptors were collected from an older man with active or convalescent COVID-19.

The count of this clone is one. The chain joins TRBV11-2 to TRBJ2-2; a weak D match, TRBD2 (6 bases). The CDR3 sequence is 15 residues long. Germline CDR1 reads SGHAT; CDR2 reads FQNNGV. V was trimmed by 3 bases and J by 5 bases, leaving 13 bases between them. The CDR3 nucleotides are TGTGCCAGCAGCTTCTTCGGGAGACGGACCGGGGAGCTGTTTTTT. Its protein product is CASSFFGRRTGELFF.

This rearrangement joins TRBV5-4 to TRBJ2-1, with D possibly TRBD2 on 5 matching bases. The CDR3 is 16 residues long. Trimming stripped 4 bases from V and 6 bases from J, with 20 bases between. Germline loops: CDR1 SGHNT, CDR2 YYREEE (reference sequence). The CDR3 spells CASSTDLPKSGNEQFF. CDR3 in DNA: TGTGCCAGCAGCACGGATCTACCTAAAAGCGGCAATGAGCAGTTCTTC.

The rearrangement links TRBV30 to TRBJ1-2, with a tentative D call TRBD1 (6 bases). CDR3 length: 11 amino acids. CDR1 is GTSNPN and CDR2 is SVGIG in the germline V gene (reference sequence). With 0 bases removed from V and 9 bases from J, the gap between germline ends came to 8 bases. The CDR3 nucleotides are TGTGCCTGGAGTGTGAGGGGGAGCTACACCTTC. Its translation is CAWSVRGSYTF.

The rearrangement links TRBV6-6 to TRBJ2-2; 8 nucleotides line up with TRBD2. This CDR3 has 15 residues. V shed 5 bases, J shed 8 bases, and the junction held 10 bases outside the gene matches. Per germline, CDR1 MNHNY and CDR2 SVGAGI (reference sequence). The DNA for the CDR3 is TGTGCCAGCAGTCGGACTAGCCCTCACAGAGGGGAGCTGTTTTTT. Amino acids: CASSRTSPHRGELFF.

The chain is built from TRBV19 and TRBJ1-5, with D unresolved. The CDR3 covers 13 residues. Germline CDR1 is LNHDA and CDR2 is SQIVND (reference sequence). V shed 8 bases and J shed 5 bases, with 13 bases lying between them. Here the CDR3 reads CASFTSVDQPQHF. DNA of the CDR3: TGTGCCAGTTTTACCTCCGTAGATCAGCCCCAGCATTTT. Based on the CDR3 plus reference TRBV19 and TRBJ1-5, the full variable domain is DGGITQSPKYLFRKEGQNVTLSCEQNLNHDAMYWYRQDPGQGLRLIYYSQIVNDFQKGDIAEGYSVSREKKESFPLTVTSAQKNPTAFYLCASFTSVDQPQHFGDGTRLSIL.

Here the CDR3 reads CASSRRLAGISYEQYF. The CDR3 DNA reads as TGTGCCAGCAGCCGCCGACTAGCGGGAATCTCCTACGAGCAGTACTTC. The chain links TRBV7-2 to TRBJ2-7; 11 positions agree with TRBD2. The CDR3 has 16 amino acids. V trimming: 5 bases; J trimming: 0 bases; junction bases outside the gene matches: 6. Looked up from germline, CDR1 is SGHTA and CDR2 is FQGNSA.

The gene calls are TRBV15 and TRBJ2-1, with a weak D call TRBD2 (5 bases). Germline CDR1 LNHNV, CDR2 YYDKDF (reference sequence). The CDR3 consists of 15 residues. With 3 bases removed from V and 0 bases from J, the gap between germline ends came to 9 bases. CDR3 amino acids: CATSSGLASYNEQFF. DNA of the CDR3: TGTGCCACCAGCAGTGGGCTAGCCTCCTACAATGAGCAGTTCTTC.

The chain uses TRBV14 and TRBJ1-1; weak D call: TRBD1 (6 bases). This CDR3 contains 13 residues. Germline V gene data show CDR1 as SGHDN and CDR2 as FVKESK. Trimming removed 2 bases at V and 7 bases at J, with 11 bases between. The DNA for the CDR3 is TGTGCCAGCAGCCAAACAGGGAATTTTGAAGCTTTCTTT. This sequence encodes CASSQTGNFEAFF.

This clone came up once. This chain uses TRBV7-6 with TRBJ2-7; 12 positions match TRBD2. Germline V CDR1 and CDR2: SGHVS, FNYEAQ. V trimming: 7 bases; J trimming: 7 bases; junction bases outside the gene matches: 11. The CDR3 is 15 residues long. The DNA for the CDR3 is TGTGCCAGCACCCCCCGACTAGCGGGAGTAGTTGAGCAGTACTTC. Protein product: CASTPRLAGVVEQYF.

The V gene is TRBV29-1, the J gene TRBJ2-7; possible D gene TRBD1, 5 bases. The CDR3 is made up of 13 amino acids. CDR1 and CDR2 from the germline V gene are SQVTM and ANQGSEA. Trimming took off 2 bases at V and 2 bases at J, with 10 bases between the two ends. The CDR3 spells CSVEIGDPYEQYF. The CDR3 region has the DNA TGCAGCGTTGAAATAGGGGATCCCTACGAGCAGTACTTC.

This chain connects TRBV19 to TRBJ2-2; TRBD2 is a possible D gene (6 bases). Looked up from germline, CDR1 is LNHDA and CDR2 is SQIVND (reference sequence). The CDR3 consists of 14 residues. Trimming shortened V by 5 bases and J by 0 bases, and 7 bases separated the two germline ends. The DNA of the CDR3 is TGTGCCAGTAGTTGGAGGGCGAACACCGGGGAGCTGTTTTTT. This translates into CASSWRANTGELFF.

This rearrangement joins TRBV18 to TRBJ1-1; 8 positions match TRBD1. Losses at the gene ends were 6 bases for V and 3 bases for J; bases not matched to a gene: 12. Germline lookup yields CDR1 KGHSH and CDR2 LQKENI. The CDR3 runs 16 residues. CDR3 in DNA: TGTGCCAGCTCTCCCGGGACAGGACGACTCTACACTGAAGCTTTCTTT. Encoded protein: CASSPGTGRLYTEAFF.

V and J are TRBV5-5 and TRBJ1-6, with 7 bases fitting TRBD1. V was clipped by 2 bases and J by 8 bases; unmatched bases: 4. The CDR3 is made up of 14 amino acids. CDR1 is SGHKS, CDR2 YYEKEE, per germline (reference sequence). The CDR3 DNA is TGTGCCAGCAGCTTAACAGGGGAATATTCACCCCTCCACTTT. It yields the protein CASSLTGEYSPLHF.

The genes are TRBV11-2 and TRBJ2-5; TRBD2 aligns across 7 bases. This CDR3 spans 15 amino acids. Germline V gene sequence: CDR1 SGHAT, CDR2 FQNNGV. The J segment lost 5 bases and the V segment lost 4 bases, leaving 10 bases of the junction unmatched. CDR3 residues: CASSSSPGGGETQYF. The CDR3 nucleotides are TGTGCCAGCAGCTCATCGCCCGGGGGAGGGGAGACCCAGTACTTC.

CDR3 residues: CASSSAARGKLFF. CDR3 sequence (DNA): TGTGCCAGCAGCAGCGCCGCTAGGGGAAAACTGTTTTTT. V is TRBV6-6 and J is TRBJ1-4; maybe TRBD1 (5 bases). The CDR3 consists of 13 residues. Per the germline V gene, CDR1 is MNHNY and CDR2 is SVGAGI (reference sequence). The ends were cut back, 6 bases at V and 10 bases at J, with 15 bases in the middle.

The rearrangement joins TRBV28 to TRBJ2-5; 7 nucleotides agree with TRBD2. CDR1 is MDHEN and CDR2 is SYDVKM in the germline V gene. The CDR3 runs to 14 residues. V was clipped by 2 bases and J by 7 bases; unmatched bases: 7. The CDR3 sequence: CASSLPREAGTQYF. CDR3 DNA: TGTGCCAGCAGTTTACCTCGGGAGGCCGGGACCCAGTACTTC.

V usage is TRBV11-2 and J usage is TRBJ1-4; the match to TRBD1 covers 9 bases. V trimming: 5 bases; J trimming: 5 bases; junction bases outside the gene matches: 6. The CDR3 covers 15 residues. The germline V gene has CDR1 SGHAT and CDR2 FQNNGV. In DNA, the CDR3 is TGTGCCAGCAGCCCCGACAGGGGGGGGAATGAAAAACTGTTTTTT. Translated: CASSPDRGGNEKLFF.

The rearrangement links TRBV29-1 to TRBJ2-1; 9 bases map to TRBD2. This CDR3 comprises 14 residues. CDR1 is SQVTM, CDR2 ANQGSEA, per germline. Trimming cost V 1 base and J 9 bases; bases outside gene matches: 7. The CDR3 coding sequence is TGCAGCGTTGAAGTGGTAGCGGGAGTCCCTGAGCAGTTCTTC. This codes for CSVEVVAGVPEQFF.

The chain links TRBV10-3 to TRBJ1-1, with D possibly TRBD1 on 5 matching bases. Deletions cut 3 bases from V and 2 bases from J, with 22 bases between. This CDR3 region has 18 residues. Per the germline V gene, CDR1 is ENHRY and CDR2 is SYGVKD. CDR3 protein: CAISDPVDIPGVNTEAFF. The CDR3 DNA follows: TGTGCCATCAGTGACCCGGTGGACATCCCTGGGGTCAACACTGAAGCTTTCTTT.

This CDR3 is CASSQDRVGYGYTF. Written as DNA, the CDR3 is TGCGCCAGCAGCCAGGACAGGGTCGGCTATGGCTACACCTTC. V is TRBV5-1 and J is TRBJ1-2; 8 bases map to TRBD1. Trimming at V came to 4 bases and at J to 4 bases, leaving 6 bases not matched to a gene. The CDR3 has 14 amino acids. From germline, CDR1 is SGHRS and CDR2 YFSETQ. Together with reference TRBV5-1 and TRBJ1-2, the CDR3 gives the full variable domain: KAGVTQTPRYLIKTRGQQVTLSCSPISGHRSVSWYQQTPGQGLQFLFEYFSETQRNKGNFPGRFSGRQFSNSRSEMNVSTLELGDSALYLCASSQDRVGYGYTFGSGTRLTVV.

The rearrangement links TRBV5-4 to TRBJ2-5, with 8 bases fitting TRBD2. Germline V gives CDR1 SGHNT, CDR2 YYREEE (reference sequence). V lost 1 base and J lost 1; bases outside the gene matches: 3. The CDR3 consists of 15 residues. CDR3 sequence: CASSLNSGVQETQYF. The CDR3 nucleotides read TGTGCCAGCAGCTTGAATAGCGGGGTCCAAGAGACCCAGTACTTC.

The chain is built from TRBV3-1 (or the pseudogene TRBV3-2) and TRBJ2-2; TRBD2 is a possible D gene (6 bases). The CDR3 extends over 15 amino acids. From germline, CDR1 is LGHDT and CDR2 YNNKEL (reference sequence). V lost 3 bases to trimming and J lost 4 bases, with 12 bases between them. For the CDR3, the DNA is TGTGCCAGCAGCCAGGGGACTTGGGGCACCGGGGAGCTGTTTTTT. Encoded protein: CASSQGTWGTGELFF.

The genes are TRBV19 and TRBJ2-4; 7 bases agree with TRBD1. The germline V gene has CDR1 LNHDA and CDR2 SQIVND (reference sequence). V gave up 0 bases and J gave up 10 bases; unmatched junction bases: 9. The CDR3 loop spans 15 amino acids. The CDR3 DNA reads as TGTGCCAGTAGTATAGACCCGGGCACACAGGGGATTCAGTACTTC. Protein product: CASSIDPGTQGIQYF.

The genes are TRBV11-2 and TRBJ2-7; D call uncertain. The germline V and J ends were trimmed by 1 base and 3 bases, with 10 bases remaining between them. Germline CDR1 reads SGHAT; CDR2 reads FQNNGV. The CDR3 contains 14 residues. The CDR3 is CASSLVETHYEQYF. DNA for the CDR3: TGTGCCAGCAGCTTAGTAGAGACACACTACGAGCAGTACTTC.

The genes are TRBV29-1 and TRBJ1-1, with D maybe TRBD1 (6 bases). Germline values: CDR1 SQVTM, CDR2 ANQGSEA. The CDR3 spans 13 residues. The V end lost 6 bases, the J end lost 0 bases, and 11 bases lay between the germline ends. The CDR3 DNA is TGCAGCGTCGGACAGCGGTTGAACACTGAAGCTTTCTTT. The encoded protein is CSVGQRLNTEAFF.

The J gene is TRBJ2-7, the V gene TRBV12-3 or TRBV12-4; weak D call: TRBD1 (6 bases). This CDR3 is built from 13 residues. CDR3 amino acids: CASRQDSSYEQYF. The DNA for the CDR3 is TGTGCTTCGAGACAGGATAGCTCCTACGAGCAGTACTTC.

Only one count was recorded for this clone. V is TRBV27 and J is TRBJ2-7; a weak D match, TRBD1 (7 bases). The V and J ends lost 2 bases and 6 bases respectively, with 11 bases between them. The CDR3 runs to 13 residues. The germline V gene has CDR1 MNHEY and CDR2 SMNVEV (reference sequence). The CDR3 is CASSLTQGGEQYF. Written as DNA, the CDR3 is TGTGCCAGCAGTTTAACCCAGGGGGGCGAGCAGTACTTC.

V is TRBV19 and J is TRBJ2-7; 10 nucleotides match TRBD2. This CDR3 contains 16 residues. Trimming took 4 bases from V and 0 from J; bases not matched to a gene: 6. CDR1 is LNHDA and CDR2 is SQIVND in the germline V gene (reference sequence). This CDR3 reads CASSSTSGALSYEQYF. CDR3 sequence (DNA): TGTGCCAGTAGTAGTACTAGCGGGGCCCTCTCCTACGAGCAGTACTTC.

In DNA, the CDR3 is TGCGCCAGCAGCCAAGATCGGGACAGAAACTATGGCTACACCTTC. Translated: CASSQDRDRNYGYTF. The V gene is TRBV4-1, the J gene TRBJ1-2; 7 bases are shared with TRBD1. The CDR3 extends over 15 amino acids. The germline V gene has CDR1 MGHRA and CDR2 YSYEKL. The V and J ends lost 0 bases and 2 bases, in that order; junction bases with no gene match: 3.

This chain connects TRBV11-3 to TRBJ2-1; possible D gene TRBD1, 5 bases. V was shortened by 6 bases and J by 5 bases, with 8 bases between the two germline ends. The CDR3 is 12 residues long. CDR1 SGHNT and CDR2 YENEEA come from the germline V gene. CDR3 in amino acids: CASRRTNNEQFF. CDR3 nucleotides: TGTGCCAGCAGACGGACAAACAATGAGCAGTTCTTC.

The rearrangement joins TRBV4-2 to TRBJ2-5; the D is unclear. V gave up 1 base and J gave up 0 bases, with 18 bases separating them. Germline V gives CDR1 LGHNA, CDR2 YNFKEQ. The CDR3 sequence is 18 residues long. This CDR3 is CASSQARAGAIYQETQYF. The CDR3 coding sequence is TGTGCCAGCAGCCAAGCTAGAGCCGGCGCCATTTACCAAGAGACCCAGTACTTC.

The chain couples TRBV4-2 to TRBJ2-5; 12 nucleotides line up with TRBD2. V shed 0 bases, J shed 4 bases, and the junction held 6 bases outside the gene matches. Germline CDR1 reads LGHNA; CDR2 reads YNFKEQ. The CDR3 has 17 amino acids. The CDR3 DNA is TGTGCCAGCAGCCAAGACCCCACTAGCGGGGGGTCAGAGACCCAGTACTTC. Translated: CASSQDPTSGGSETQYF.